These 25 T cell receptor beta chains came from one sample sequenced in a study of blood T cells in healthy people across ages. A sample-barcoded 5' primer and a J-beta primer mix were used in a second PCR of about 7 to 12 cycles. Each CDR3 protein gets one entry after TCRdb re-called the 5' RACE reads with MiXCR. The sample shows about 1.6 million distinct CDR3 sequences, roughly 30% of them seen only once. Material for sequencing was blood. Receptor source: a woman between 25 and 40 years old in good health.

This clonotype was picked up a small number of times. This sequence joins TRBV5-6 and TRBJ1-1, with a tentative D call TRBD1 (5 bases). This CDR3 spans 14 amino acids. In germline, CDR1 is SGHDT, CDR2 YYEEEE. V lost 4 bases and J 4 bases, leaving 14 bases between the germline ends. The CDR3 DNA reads TGTGCCAGCAGCCCCGGGGGGGTTCGCACTGAAGCTTTCTTT. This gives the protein CASSPGGVRTEAFF.

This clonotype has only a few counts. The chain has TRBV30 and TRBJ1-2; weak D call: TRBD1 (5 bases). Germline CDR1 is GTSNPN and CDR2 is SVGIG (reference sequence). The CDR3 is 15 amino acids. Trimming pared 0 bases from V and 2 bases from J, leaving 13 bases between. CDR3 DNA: TGTGCCTGGAGTGTACGCAGGGCCCAAAACTATGGCTACACCTTC. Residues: CAWSVRRAQNYGYTF.

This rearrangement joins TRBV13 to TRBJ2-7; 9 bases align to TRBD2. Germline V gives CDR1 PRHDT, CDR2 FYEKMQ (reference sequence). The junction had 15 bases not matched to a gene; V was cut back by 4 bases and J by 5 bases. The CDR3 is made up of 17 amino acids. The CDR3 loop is CASSSFGGGESGNEQYF. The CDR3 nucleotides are TGTGCCAGCAGCTCCTTCGGCGGGGGGGAGTCTGGAAACGAGCAGTACTTC.

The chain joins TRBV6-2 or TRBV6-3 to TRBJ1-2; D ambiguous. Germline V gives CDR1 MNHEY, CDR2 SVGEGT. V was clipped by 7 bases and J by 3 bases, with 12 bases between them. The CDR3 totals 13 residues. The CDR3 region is CASTNTQDYGYTF. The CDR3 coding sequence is TGTGCCAGCACCAACACCCAGGACTATGGCTACACCTTC.

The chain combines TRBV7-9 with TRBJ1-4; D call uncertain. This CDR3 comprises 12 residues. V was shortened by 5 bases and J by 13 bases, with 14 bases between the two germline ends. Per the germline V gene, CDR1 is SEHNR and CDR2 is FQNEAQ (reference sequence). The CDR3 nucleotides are TGTGCCAGCAGCCGCCTTGAGGAGGCACTGTTTTTT. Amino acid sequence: CASSRLEEALFF.

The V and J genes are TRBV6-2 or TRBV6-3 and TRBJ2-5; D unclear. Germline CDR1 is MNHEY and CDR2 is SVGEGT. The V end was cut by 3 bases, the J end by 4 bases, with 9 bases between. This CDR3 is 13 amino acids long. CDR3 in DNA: TGTGCCAGCAGTTATGAAGTGGGAGAGACCCAGTACTTC. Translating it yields CASSYEVGETQYF.

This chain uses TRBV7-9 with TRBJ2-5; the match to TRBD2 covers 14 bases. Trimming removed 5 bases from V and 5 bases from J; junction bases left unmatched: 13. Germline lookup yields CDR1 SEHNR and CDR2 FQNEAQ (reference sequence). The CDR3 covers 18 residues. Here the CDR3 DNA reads TGTGCCAGCAGCCAGACTCCGGGACTAGCGGGAGTTAGGGAGACCCAGTACTTC. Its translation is CASSQTPGLAGVRETQYF.

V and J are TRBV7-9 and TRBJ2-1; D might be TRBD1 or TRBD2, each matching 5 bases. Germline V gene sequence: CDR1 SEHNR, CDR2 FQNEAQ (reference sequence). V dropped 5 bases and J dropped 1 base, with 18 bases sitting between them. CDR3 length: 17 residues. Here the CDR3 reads CASSGISKGSSYNEQFF. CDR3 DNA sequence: TGTGCCAGCAGCGGAATTTCTAAGGGGAGTTCCTACAATGAGCAGTTCTTC.

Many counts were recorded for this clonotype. As DNA, the CDR3 is TGCGCCAGCAGCTCCGACGGCCAAGAGACCCAGTACTTC. The encoded protein is CASSSDGQETQYF. V and J are TRBV5-1 and TRBJ2-5; D remains ambiguous. Germline V gene lookup returns CDR1 SGHRS and CDR2 YFSETQ. This CDR3 has 13 amino acids. The V and J ends lost 3 bases and 1 base respectively, with 7 bases between them.

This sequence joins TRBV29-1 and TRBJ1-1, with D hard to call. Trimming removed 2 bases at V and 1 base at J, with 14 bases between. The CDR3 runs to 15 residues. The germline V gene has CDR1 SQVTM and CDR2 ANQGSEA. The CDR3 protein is CSVESGLVSNTEAFF. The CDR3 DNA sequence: TGCAGCGTTGAATCTGGGCTGGTCTCGAACACTGAAGCTTTCTTT.

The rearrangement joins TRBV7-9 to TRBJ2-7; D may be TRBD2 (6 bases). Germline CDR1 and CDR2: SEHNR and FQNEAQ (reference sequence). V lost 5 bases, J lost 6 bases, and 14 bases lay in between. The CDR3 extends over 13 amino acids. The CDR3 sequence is CASSLSTGSEQYF. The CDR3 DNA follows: TGTGCCAGCAGCCTCAGTACCGGGAGCGAGCAGTACTTC.

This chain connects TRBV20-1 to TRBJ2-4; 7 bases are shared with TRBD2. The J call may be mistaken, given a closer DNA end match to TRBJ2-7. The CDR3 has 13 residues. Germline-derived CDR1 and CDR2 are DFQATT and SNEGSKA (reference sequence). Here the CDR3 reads CSARPSGNYEQYF. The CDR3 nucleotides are TGCAGTGCTAGGCCTAGCGGAAATTACGAGCAGTACTTC.

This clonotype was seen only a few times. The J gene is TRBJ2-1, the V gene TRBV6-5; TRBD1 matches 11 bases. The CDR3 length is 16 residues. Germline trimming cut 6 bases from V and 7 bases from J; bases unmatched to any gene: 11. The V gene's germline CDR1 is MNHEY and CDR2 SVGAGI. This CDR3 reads CASSLGQGAIGNEQFF. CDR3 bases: TGTGCCAGCAGCCTCGGACAGGGGGCAATCGGAAATGAGCAGTTCTTC.

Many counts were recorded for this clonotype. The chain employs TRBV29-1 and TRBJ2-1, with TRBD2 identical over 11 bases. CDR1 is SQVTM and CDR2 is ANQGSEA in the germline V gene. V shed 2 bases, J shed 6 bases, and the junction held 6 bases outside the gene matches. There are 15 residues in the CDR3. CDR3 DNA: TGCAGCGTTGAACCCGCTAGCGGGGGGTCCAATGAGCAGTTCTTC. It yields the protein CSVEPASGGSNEQFF.

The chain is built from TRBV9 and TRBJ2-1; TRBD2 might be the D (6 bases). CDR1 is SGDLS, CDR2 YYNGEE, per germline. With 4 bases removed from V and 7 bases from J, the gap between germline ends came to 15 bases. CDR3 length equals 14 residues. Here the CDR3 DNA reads TGTGCCAGCAGCAGAATTACTAGCAGGAATGAGCAGTTCTTC. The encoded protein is CASSRITSRNEQFF. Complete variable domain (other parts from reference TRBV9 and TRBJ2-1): DSGVTQTPKHLITATGQRVTLRCSPRSGDLSVYWYQQSLDQGLQFLIQYYNGEERAKGNILERFSAQQFPDLHSELNLSSLELGDSALYFCASSRITSRNEQFFGPGTRLTVL.

The CDR3: CASSVEATSEQFF. The CDR3 DNA sequence: TGTGCCAGCAGCGTAGAAGCGACATCTGAGCAGTTCTTC. The gene calls are TRBV9 and TRBJ2-1, with D unresolved. Germline-derived CDR1 and CDR2 are SGDLS and YYNGEE. The V and J ends lost 0 bases and 9 bases respectively, with 10 bases between them. The CDR3 is 13 amino acids.

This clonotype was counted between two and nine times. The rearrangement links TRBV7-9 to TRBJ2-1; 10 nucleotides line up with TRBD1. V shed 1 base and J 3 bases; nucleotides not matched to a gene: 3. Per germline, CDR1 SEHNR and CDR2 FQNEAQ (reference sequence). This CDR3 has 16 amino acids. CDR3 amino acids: CASSLDDRGLYNEQFF. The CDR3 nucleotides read TGTGCCAGCAGCTTAGATGACAGGGGGCTCTACAATGAGCAGTTCTTC. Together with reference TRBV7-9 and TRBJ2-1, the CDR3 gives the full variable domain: DTGVSQNPRHKITKRGQNVTFRCDPISEHNRLYWYRQTLGQGPEFLTYFQNEAQLEKSRLLSDRFSAERPKGSFSTLEIQRTEQGDSAMYLCASSLDDRGLYNEQFFGPGTRLTVL.

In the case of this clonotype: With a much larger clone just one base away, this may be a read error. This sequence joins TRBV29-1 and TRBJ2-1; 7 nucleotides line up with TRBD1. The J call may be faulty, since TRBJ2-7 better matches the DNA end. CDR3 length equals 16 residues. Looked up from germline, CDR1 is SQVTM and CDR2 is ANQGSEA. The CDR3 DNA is TGCAGCGTTGAGGCATCCGGGACAGTCGATTACAATGAGCAGTACTTC. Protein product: CSVEASGTVDYNEQYF.

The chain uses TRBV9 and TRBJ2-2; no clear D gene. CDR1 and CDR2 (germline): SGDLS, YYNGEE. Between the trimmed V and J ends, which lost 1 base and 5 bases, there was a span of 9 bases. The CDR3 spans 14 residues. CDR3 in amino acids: CASSVMGETGELFF. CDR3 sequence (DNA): TGTGCCAGCAGCGTAATGGGCGAAACCGGGGAGCTGTTTTTT.

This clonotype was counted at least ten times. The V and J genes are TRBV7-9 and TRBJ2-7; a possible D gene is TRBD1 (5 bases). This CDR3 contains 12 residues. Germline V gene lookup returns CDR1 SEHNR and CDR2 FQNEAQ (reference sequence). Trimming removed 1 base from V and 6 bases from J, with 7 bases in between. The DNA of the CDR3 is TGTGCCAGCAGCTTAGTGGGGCCCGAGCAGTACTTC. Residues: CASSLVGPEQYF.

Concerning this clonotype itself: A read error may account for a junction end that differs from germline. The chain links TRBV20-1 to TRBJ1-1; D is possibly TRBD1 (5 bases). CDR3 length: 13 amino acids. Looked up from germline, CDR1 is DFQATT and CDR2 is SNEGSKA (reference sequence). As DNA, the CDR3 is TGCAGTGCCAGAGGGACGCTGGGCACTGAAGCTTTCTTT. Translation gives CSARGTLGTEAFF.

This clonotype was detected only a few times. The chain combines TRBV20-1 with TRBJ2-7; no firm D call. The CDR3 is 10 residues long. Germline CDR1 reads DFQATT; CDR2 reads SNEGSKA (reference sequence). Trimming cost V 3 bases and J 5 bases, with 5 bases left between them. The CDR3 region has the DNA TGCAGTGCTAGTAGCCACGAGCAGTACTTC. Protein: CSASSHEQYF.

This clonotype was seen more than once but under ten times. This chain's CDR3 is CASRRDAPSYEQYF. The DNA for the CDR3 is TGTGCCAGCAGGCGGGACGCGCCCTCCTACGAGCAGTACTTC. The chain employs TRBV28 and TRBJ2-7; D may be TRBD2 (6 bases). The CDR3 loop spans 14 amino acids. In germline, CDR1 is MDHEN, CDR2 SYDVKM. Trimming shortened V by 6 bases and J by 0 bases, and 12 bases separated the two germline ends. The whole variable domain, remainder taken from reference TRBV28 and TRBJ2-7, is DVKVTQSSRYLVKRTGEKVFLECVQDMDHENMFWYRQDPGLGLRLIYFSYDVKMKEKGDIPEGYSVSREKKERFSLILESASTNQTSMYLCASRRDAPSYEQYFGPGTRLTVT.

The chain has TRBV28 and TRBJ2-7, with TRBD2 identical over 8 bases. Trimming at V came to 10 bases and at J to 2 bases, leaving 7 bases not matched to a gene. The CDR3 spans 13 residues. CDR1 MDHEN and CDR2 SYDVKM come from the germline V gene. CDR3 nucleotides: TGTGCCACCGGGAGGGGGGTCCCCTACGAGCAGTACTTC. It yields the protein CATGRGVPYEQYF. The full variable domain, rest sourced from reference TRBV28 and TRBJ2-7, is DVKVTQSSRYLVKRTGEKVFLECVQDMDHENMFWYRQDPGLGLRLIYFSYDVKMKEKGDIPEGYSVSREKKERFSLILESASTNQTSMYLCATGRGVPYEQYFGPGTRLTVT.

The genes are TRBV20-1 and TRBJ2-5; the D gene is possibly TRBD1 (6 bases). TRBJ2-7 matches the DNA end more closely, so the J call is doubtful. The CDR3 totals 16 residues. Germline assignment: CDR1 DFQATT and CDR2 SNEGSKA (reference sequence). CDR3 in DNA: TGCAGTGCTGGAGCGTCCGGGACAAAAATGGGCTACGAGCAGTACTTC. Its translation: CSAGASGTKMGYEQYF.